The T cell receptor beta chain described here comes from a study of blood T cell repertoires in COVID-19 (dated by TCRdb to about 2020). Context from the whole study: Collaborator samples came from the United States, Italy and Spain and covered acute and convalescent phases of COVID-19. The material from the prospective study consisted of cDNA or gDNA derived from T cells, B-cell-depleted T cells, or PBMCs. Where available, HLA class I and class II types were obtained from metadata supplied by the sample provider rather than from assay-based typing. Samples came from the ongoing ImmuneRACE study (first 160 participants) plus 1,254 subjects from 6 global collaborators. A freely available public database, intended as a resource for researchers studying the immune response to SARS-CoV-2, is where the repertoires were released. The dataset comprised deeply sampled blood TCRbeta repertoires from subjects exposed to, actively infected with, or recovered from COVID-19. Sample metadata almost always included a de-identified subject ID, COVID-19 status, age in years and sex.

With respect to this clone: The antigen it binds to is not known. Per-nucleotide qualities are absent, and no much larger clonotype sits a single base away.

Whole blood was collected in K2EDTA tubes by collaborating institutions according to the institutions' own protocols. Collaborator samples were shipped for TCRbeta analysis as frozen whole blood, isolated PBMCs, or DNA extracted from either sample type. TCRbeta CDR3 regions were amplified from genomic DNA using the immunoSEQ Assay, a bias-controlled multiplex PCR. On the authors' methods: Within the assay, amplification of reference gene primers was used to estimate how many nucleated cells each sample contained. Sequence reads were collapsed and filtered to measure the absolute abundance of every unique TCRbeta CDR3 rearrangement. Productive Simpson clonality was computed per sample as the square root of Simpson's diversity index over productive rearrangements. TCRdb re-hosts the immuneACCESS table, in-frame sequences only. Its copies lack some clones; in the studies checked, an unresolved V gene accounts for under half of them, and the cause for the rest is not known. The DNA gave D and trimming, while V, J and clone size come from that table. Within this sample are 9,500 to 11,000 clones, with around 80% of them counted one time only. About 7.4% of the sample goes to the ten largest clones.

Study-wide findings and limitations: How much clinical and demographic metadata was included differed by source and by participant, and the metadata was provided uncurated.

Specimen: peripheral blood. The TCR was taken from a man between 65 and 79 years old with active COVID-19.

The DNA sequence follows: TGTGCCAGCAGTCCACAGCACACCGGGGAGCTGTTTTTT. This yields the protein CASSPQHTGELFF. The V and J genes are TRBV11-3 and TRBJ2-2; confidence is insufficient to name the D gene. From cysteine to phenylalanine, the CDR3 is 13 amino acids long. Kept here is only the CDR3 DNA, which spans 39 bases and is read in frame from base 1. The germline V gene specifies SGHNT as CDR1 and YENEEA as CDR2. V and J are truncated by 6 bases and 3 bases respectively, leaving an intervening sequence of 8 bases.